This section outlines one T cell receptor beta chain sequence together with its context. The target of this receptor is not known. No quality values exist for individual bases; no much larger clone is one base distant. The data were taken from a study of identical twins (dated by TCRdb to 2016 to 2017). Context from the whole study: The study deep-sequenced TCR alpha and beta repertoires from monozygotic twins, unrelated adults of various ages and cord blood to test whether fetal clonotypes persist. To rule out contamination, the twin experiments were replicated at different times with different library preparation protocols.

Only healthy Caucasian donors were included. Overall study results and their limits: In monozygotic twins, recombination models systematically underestimated out-of-frame TCR alpha sharing, but the models matched the sharing seen between unrelated individuals. A weaker excess of twin sharing was found in beta out-of-frame sequences because the signal-to-noise ratio was lowered by fewer shared sequences. Invariant T cells such as MAIT and iNKT could partly confound zero-insertion analyses, although diverse VJ usage argued against such confounding for most clonotypes. Abundant cord blood beta clonotypes had fewer insertions, young adult naive repertoires showed a similar but weaker trend, and memory repertoires showed no such trend. Because the same donors could not be followed over many years, conclusions were based on cross-sectional statistical analysis. Compared with coincidental sharing between unrelated individuals, out-of-frame TCR alpha sequences shared between twins showed an excess of sequences with low generation probability.

Library preparation was by 5' RACE. The sequencer listed for this sample is Illumina HiSeq 2000. Template switching introduced a universal primer binding site; the final cDNA contained a unique molecular identifier, enabling accurate counting of TCR cDNA molecules. Specific primers in the conserved constant-segment region were used to synthesize first-strand cDNA for TCR alpha and beta chains. To control for contamination, each cDNA library was double barcoded with a SMART-Mk sample barcode plus Illumina barcodes. TruSeq adapter sequences along with Illumina sample barcodes were introduced in two successive PCR steps. TCR alpha and beta cDNA libraries were sequenced on the Illumina HiSeq platform with custom primers. The paper's processing steps were these. MiGEC processed the raw reads to extract unique molecular identifiers, while MiXCR was used to determine the CDR3 positions. For each individual, recombination models were inferred using an EM algorithm with the repgenHMM and IGoR tools. The analysis of shared clonotypes was done with the tcR package in R, with sharing normalized by the product of cloneset sizes. To study raw recombination free of thymic and clonal selection effects, out-of-frame nonproductive sequences were analyzed. TCRdb trimmed public reads at Q25 via fastp, called clones via MiXCR and kept in-frame beta chains. A single entry per CDR3 protein holds the most common genes and DNA from its merged rows. TCRdb's processing, not the study's, gives the V and J calls here. Here the sample has approximately 1.8 million distinct CDR3 sequences; 25% to 35% occur a single time. Around 0.25% of the sample is in the top ten clones.

The CDR3 runs 13 residues from the cysteine to the phenylalanine. The read is trimmed to its CDR3 DNA, 39 bases read in frame from base 1. V is cut back by 5 bases and J by 4 bases, with 3 bases in the junction unmatched. The germline V gene sets CDR1 to SGHRS and CDR2 to YFSETQ. The sample was cord blood. This receptor chain uses TRBV5-1 and TRBJ2-1; TRBD2 aligns with 7 central bases. The origin of this receptor is a newborn girl in good health. The sequenced DNA is TGCGCCAGCAGGGCGGGGGAATACAATGAGCAGTTCTTC. Translated, it gives CASRAGEYNEQFF.